These T cell receptor beta chains were read from a single sample in a study of regulatory T cells in long-lasting Graves disease. TCRdb passed the multiplex PCR reads through MiXCR, listing each CDR3 protein once. This sample yields about 470,000 distinct CDR3 sequences, of which 20% to 25% are seen a single time; 7.8% belongs to the top ten. The sample consisted of peripheral blood mononuclear cells (PBMCs), taken when the disease was refractory, from a patient treated with antithyroid drugs. Source of these receptors: a female donor with Graves disease. The CDR3 runs from the conserved cysteine through the conserved F or W. D genes are given only for firm matches. Expanded clones are given a class, and other clones once, few, many or no size at all.

- | TRBJ2-5 | TRBV14 | few | TGTGCCAGCAGCCAACTAATTTCGGAGACCCAGTACTTC | CASSQLISETQYF
TRBD2 | TRBJ2-3 | TRBV20-1 | few | TGCAGTGCTAGACGACCGGGACTACCACTACCGGATACGCAGTATTTT | CSARRPGLPLPDTQYF
- | TRBJ1-2 | TRBV7-9 | many | TGTGCCAGCAGCCCCACAGGTGGGGGCTACACCTTC | CASSPTGGGYTF
- | TRBJ2-2 | TRBV30 | few | TGTGCCTGGAGTGCATTGGGGACCGGGGAGCTGTTTTTT | CAWSALGTGELFF
TRBD2 | TRBJ2-7 | TRBV12-3/TRBV12-4 | few | TGTGCCAGCAGCCGGGGGACTAGGGGAACCTACGAGCAGTACTTC | CASSRGTRGTYEQYF
TRBD2 | TRBJ2-1 | TRBV2 | few | TGTGCCAGCATCAGCGGGAGTTCCTACAATGAGCAGTTCTTC | CASISGSSYNEQFF
TRBD1 | TRBJ2-2 | TRBV6-1 | few | TGTGCCAGCAGACCCCGACAGGGCGAGGCCGGGGAGCTGTTTTTT | CASRPRQGEAGELFF
- | TRBJ1-1 | TRBV28 | - | TGTGCCAGCAGCCCCCCCTCCGGGACTGAAGCTTTCTTT | CASSPPSGTEAFF
- | TRBJ2-5 | TRBV6-2/TRBV6-3 | - | TGTGCCAGCAGTTATGGCGAAAAGTGGGAGACCCAGTACTTC | CASSYGEKWETQYF
- | TRBJ1-2 | TRBV6-5 | many | TGTGCCAGCAGTTTCGAGACAGACGACATATATGGCTACACCTTC | CASSFETDDIYGYTF
- | TRBJ2-1 | TRBV6-2/TRBV6-3 | - | TGTGCCAGCAGTTACTCAGGACTGACAGACGAGCAGTTCTTC | CASSYSGLTDEQFF
- | TRBJ1-4 | TRBV10-1 | - | TGCGCCAGCAGTGAGCCCCCTGCGTGTGGTAGCGGGGGGCTGTGGACTAATGAAAAACTGTTTTTT | CASSEPPACGSGGLWTNEKLFF
- | TRBJ1-6 | TRBV28 | many | TGTGCCAGCAGTCCTACGGCTTGGGGTTCACCCCTCCACTTT | CASSPTAWGSPLHF
- | TRBJ2-7 | TRBV19 | few | TGTGCCAGTGGGCACCCGGACGGATCCTACGAGCAGTACTTC | CASGHPDGSYEQYF
TRBD2 | TRBJ2-7 | TRBV14 | few | TGTGCCAGCAGCCATGGGACTAGCGCCTCCTACGAGCAGTACTTC | CASSHGTSASYEQYF
TRBD2 | TRBJ2-5 | TRBV27 | - | TGTGCCAGCAGTCGGTGGCTAGCGGTTGGAGAGACCCAGTACTTC | CASSRWLAVGETQYF
- | TRBJ2-7 | TRBV20-1 | few | TGCAGTGCTAGGGCGGACGGGGGTCGCTACGAGCAGTACTTC | CSARADGGRYEQYF
TRBD1 | TRBJ2-7 | TRBV5-4 | - | TGTGCCAGCAGCCACACTGACAGGGACGAAGTGGGGCAGTACTTC | CASSHTDRDEVGQYF
- | TRBJ1-1 | TRBV29-1 | many | TGCAGCGTTTTAGGGAGCACTGAAGCTTTCTTT | CSVLGSTEAFF
TRBD1 | TRBJ1-1 | TRBV10-3 | many | TGTGCCATCAGGAGGGACAGGGGTCGAGACACTGAAGCTTTCTTT | CAIRRDRGRDTEAFF
- | TRBJ2-5 | TRBV3-1 | many | TGTGCCAGCAGCCAATTACTAGTTTACCAAGAGACCCAGTACTTC | CASSQLLVYQETQYF
- | TRBJ1-1 | TRBV6-5 | many | TGTGCCAGCAGTTACTCTACTCGGAGCGCTTTCTTT | CASSYSTRSAFF
TRBD1 | TRBJ2-7 | TRBV4-1 | few | TGCGCCAGCAGCCCTAAGGGGACAGGGGTTCACGAGCAGTACTTC | CASSPKGTGVHEQYF
TRBD2 | TRBJ2-5 | TRBV20-1 | few | TGCAGTGCTAGATCGCTAGCGGGAGTTCTAGAGACCCAGTACTTC | CSARSLAGVLETQYF
- | TRBJ2-5 | TRBV18 | many | TGTGCCAGCTCACCAGCTATTTCCACCGAGCGAAAAGAGACCCAGTACTTC | CASSPAISTERKETQYF
TRBD1 | TRBJ1-3 | TRBV9 | once | TGTGCCAGCAGCGTTGGGACAGGGAGTTTCGTAAAAAAGGGACCTGGAAACACCATATATTTT | CASSVGTGSFVKKGPGNTIYF
TRBD1 | TRBJ1-1 | TRBV7-2 | many | TGTGCCAGCAGCCGGACAGGGGCAACGAACACTGAAGCTTTCTTT | CASSRTGATNTEAFF
TRBD2 | TRBJ2-1 | TRBV6-1 | few | TGTGCCAGCAGTCCTCCTCCGACTAGCGGAGATCTTTACAATGAGCAGTTCTTC | CASSPPPTSGDLYNEQFF
TRBD1 | TRBJ1-3 | TRBV3-1 | - | TGTGCCAGCAGCCTAACGTCCACAGGGGCAGGAAACACCATATATTTT | CASSLTSTGAGNTIYF
- | TRBJ2-7 | TRBV20-1 | - | TGCAGTGCTAGAGCAGGCAGATTCTCCTACGAGCAGTACTTC | CSARAGRFSYEQYF
TRBD2 | TRBJ2-1 | TRBV12-3/TRBV12-4 | - | TGTGCCAGCAGTTTGTCAGCGGGACATGAGCAGTTCTTC | CASSLSAGHEQFF
- | TRBJ1-2 | TRBV12-3/TRBV12-4 | - | TGTGCCAGCAGTAGGGGACGGCGGTGGGGTTCTGGCTACACCTTC | CASSRGRRWGSGYTF
TRBD2 | TRBJ2-5 | TRBV6-2/TRBV6-3 | few | TGTGCCAGCAGTCGGACTAGCGGGAGGGAGACCCAGTACTTC | CASSRTSGRETQYF
- | TRBJ2-7 | TRBV6-5 | many | TGTGCCAGCAGTTACTCGGTACCCACCGGGGACTACGAGCAGTACTTC | CASSYSVPTGDYEQYF
TRBD1 | TRBJ1-1 | TRBV15 | - | TGTGCCACCAGCAGAATAGGGACAGGGCAGACTGAAGCTTTCTTT | CATSRIGTGQTEAFF
TRBD1 | TRBJ2-3 | TRBV27 | few | TGTGCCAGCAGTTCCGGGACAGGGTTTTCAACGGATACGCAGTATTTT | CASSSGTGFSTDTQYF
- | TRBJ1-1 | TRBV20-1 | - | TGCAGTGCTAGTGAATACAGCGGACCGCCTGGGGACACTGAAGCTTTCTTT | CSASEYSGPPGDTEAFF
- | TRBJ1-4 | TRBV7-9 | many | TGTGCCAGCAGCTTACTTCTCGGCGGAAAACTGTTTTTT | CASSLLLGGKLFF
TRBD1 | TRBJ1-2 | TRBV7-9 | - | TGTGCCAGCAGCTCAAGCCCGAAGGGGACAGGGTACGGCTACACCTTC | CASSSSPKGTGYGYTF
TRBD1 | TRBJ1-6 | TRBV27 | many | TGTGCCAGCACCGCTCGCCCGGGACAGACCAATTCACCCCTCCACTTT | CASTARPGQTNSPLHF
- | TRBJ2-7 | TRBV20-1 | many | TGCAGTGCTAGAGTAAGCTCCTACGAGCAGTACTTC | CSARVSSYEQYF
TRBD2 | TRBJ2-7 | TRBV28 | many | TGTGCCAGCAGTTTAGGGCGGGTGACTAGCGGCTACGAGCAGTACTTC | CASSLGRVTSGYEQYF
TRBD2 | TRBJ2-6 | TRBV7-8 | few | TGTGCCAGCACCCGACTGGCGGGAGGTTCCTCTGGGGCCAACGTCCTGACTTTC | CASTRLAGGSSGANVLTF